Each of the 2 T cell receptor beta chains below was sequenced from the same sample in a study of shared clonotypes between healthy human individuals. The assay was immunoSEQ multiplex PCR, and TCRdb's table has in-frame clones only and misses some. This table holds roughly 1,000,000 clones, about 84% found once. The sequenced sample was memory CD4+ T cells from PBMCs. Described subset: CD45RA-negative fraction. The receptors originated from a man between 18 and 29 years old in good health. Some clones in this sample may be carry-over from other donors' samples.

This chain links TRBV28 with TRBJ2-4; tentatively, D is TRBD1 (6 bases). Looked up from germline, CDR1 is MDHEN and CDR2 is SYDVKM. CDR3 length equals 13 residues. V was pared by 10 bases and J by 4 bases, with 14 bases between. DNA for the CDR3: TGTGCCACCCTGGGGCAGGGGAAAAACATTCAGTACTTC. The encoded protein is CATLGQGKNIQYF.

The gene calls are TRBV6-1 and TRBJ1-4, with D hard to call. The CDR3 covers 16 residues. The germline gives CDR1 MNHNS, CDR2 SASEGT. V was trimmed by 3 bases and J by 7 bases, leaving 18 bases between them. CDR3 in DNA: TGTGCCAGCAGTGACCGCCGCCGAGCCTCGGGTGAAAAACTGTTTTTT. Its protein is CASSDRRRASGEKLFF.